Listed below are T cell receptor beta chains from one sample, sequenced in a study of blood T cell repertoires in COVID-19. Some clones are missing from TCRdb's copy, which holds only in-frame ones; the method was immunoSEQ multiplex PCR. There are around 100,000 clones in the sample; approximately 91% occur only once, and 8% to 9.5% lies in the top ten. Material: peripheral blood. Receptor source: a woman aged 70-85 years who had recovered from COVID-19. Both conserved end residues are part of each CDR3. Fields, in order: V gene, clone size, D gene, J gene, CDR3 DNA, CDR3 protein. The D gene is left open where the match is weak. Clone size is not always given. Where it is, it says once, few, many or a class for expanded clones.

V: TRBV5-1
size: -
D: TRBD1
J: TRBJ1-2
DNA: TGCGCCAGCAGCCTGGACAGGGACCTGCTCTATGGCTACACCTTC
CDR3: CASSLDRDLLYGYTF

V: TRBV7-9
size: -
D: -
J: TRBJ1-2
DNA: TGTGCCAGCGAAGGGGCCCGCTATGGCTACACCTTC
CDR3: CASEGARYGYTF

V: TRBV10-3
size: -
D: -
J: TRBJ2-2
DNA: TGTGCCATCAGTACGACAGCGAACACCGGGGAGCTGTTTTTT
CDR3: CAISTTANTGELFF

V: TRBV18
size: -
D: -
J: TRBJ1-4
DNA: TGTGCCAGCTCACCCCCCGACGGGGAAAAACTGTTTTTT
CDR3: CASSPPDGEKLFF

V: TRBV2
size: -
D: TRBD1
J: TRBJ1-2
DNA: TGTGCCAGCAGTGAAAGGGGGCCGCCTGGTAACTATGGCTACACCTTC
CDR3: CASSERGPPGNYGYTF

V: TRBV6-6
size: -
D: TRBD2
J: TRBJ2-7
DNA: TGTGCCAGCGAGCGGGGCGAAGCGGGACGTCAGTACTTC
CDR3: CASERGEAGRQYF

V: TRBV7-2
size: once
D: -
J: TRBJ2-5
DNA: TGTGCCAGCAGCTCCCGACGTCACTACAACCAAGAGACCCAGTACTTC
CDR3: CASSSRRHYNQETQYF

V: TRBV14
size: once
D: -
J: TRBJ2-5
DNA: TGTGCCAGCAGCCAAGTTTTCGCCCCTCGGGAGACCCAGTACTTC
CDR3: CASSQVFAPRETQYF

V: TRBV4-3
size: -
D: -
J: TRBJ2-2
DNA: TGCGCCAGCAGCCACAACACCGCTAGCGGGGAGCTGTTTTTT
CDR3: CASSHNTASGELFF

V: TRBV27
size: -
D: TRBD2
J: TRBJ2-5
DNA: TGTGCCAGCAGTTTACTCTGGACTAGCGGAGAGACCCAGTACTTC
CDR3: CASSLLWTSGETQYF

V: TRBV18
size: -
D: TRBD2
J: TRBJ2-1
DNA: TGTGCCAGCTCATCTAGCGGGGGGGCCGATGAGCAGTTCTTC
CDR3: CASSSSGGADEQFF

V: TRBV30
size: few
D: -
J: TRBJ2-7
DNA: TGTGCCTGGAGTGTTCGAGGTTCCTACGAGCAGTACTTC
CDR3: CAWSVRGSYEQYF

V: TRBV30
size: -
D: -
J: TRBJ1-2
DNA: TGTGCCTGGAATTCGGGTAACTATGGCTACACCTTC
CDR3: CAWNSGNYGYTF

V: TRBV19
size: -
D: -
J: TRBJ2-1
DNA: TGTGCCAGTAGTAGGGCGAGCTCCTACAATGAGCAGTTCTTC
CDR3: CASSRASSYNEQFF

V: TRBV5-6
size: -
D: -
J: TRBJ1-3
DNA: TGTGCCAGCAGCCTCCGGGACACCTCTGGAAACACCATATATTTT
CDR3: CASSLRDTSGNTIYF

V: TRBV5-6
size: -
D: -
J: TRBJ2-1
DNA: TGTGCCAGCAGGTCGCCCGGCCGGGTTTTGCATGAGCAGTTCTTC
CDR3: CASRSPGRVLHEQFF

V: TRBV28
size: -
D: TRBD1
J: TRBJ2-4
DNA: TGTGCCAGCAGCCGTCTAGGGGACAGGAGTCCTATTCAGTACTTC
CDR3: CASSRLGDRSPIQYF